The clone carrying this T cell receptor (beta chain) appeared once. Its antigen is currently unknown. The repertoire was sequenced with immunoSEQ multiplex PCR; TCRdb's copy has only in-frame clones and lacks some. The repertoire has 13,000 or so clones, more than 80% of them found once; the top ten carry 15% to 20%. These data belong to a study of T cell repertoires in ileal Crohn's disease. Findings and limits, study-wide: Compared with non-smokers, active smokers at surgery showed more clonal expansions. Endoscopy was done a median about seven months after surgery. High-frequency clones were more common in sorted CD8 than CD4 cells.

Germline CDR1 MDHEN, CDR2 SYDVKM. The CDR3 sequence is 16 residues long. With 3 bases clipped from V and 7 bases from J, the junction kept 14 bases outside the gene matches. Time point indicated: neoterminal ileum biopsy at postoperative endoscopy, about 6 months after surgery. Included were adult ileal or ileocolonic Crohn's patients indicated for ileocolonic resection. The sequence was collected from an adult with Crohn's disease. The sample consisted of ileal tissue. The rearrangement links TRBV28 to TRBJ2-7; 8 bases agree with TRBD1. The chain's CDR3 is CASSFPRADRVSEQYF. As DNA, the CDR3 is TGTGCCAGCAGTTTCCCCCGTGCGGACAGGGTGTCGGAGCAGTACTTC.